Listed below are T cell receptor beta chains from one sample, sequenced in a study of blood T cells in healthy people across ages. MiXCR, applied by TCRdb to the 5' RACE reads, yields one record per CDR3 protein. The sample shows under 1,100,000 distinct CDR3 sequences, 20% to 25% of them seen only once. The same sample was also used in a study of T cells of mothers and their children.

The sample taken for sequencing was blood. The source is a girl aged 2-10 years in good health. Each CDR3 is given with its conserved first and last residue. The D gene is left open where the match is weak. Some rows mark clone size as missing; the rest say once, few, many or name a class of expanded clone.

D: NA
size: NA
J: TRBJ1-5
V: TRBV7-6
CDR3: CASSFDGSQGQPQHF
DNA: TGTGCCAGCAGCTTTGACGGGTCCCAGGGCCAGCCCCAGCATTTT

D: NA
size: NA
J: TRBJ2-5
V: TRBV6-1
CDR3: CASLSLWTPPETQYF
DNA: TGTGCCAGCTTAAGTTTGTGGACCCCTCCCGAGACCCAGTACTTC

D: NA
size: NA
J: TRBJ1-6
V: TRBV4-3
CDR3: CASSQDTPAGYDNSPLHF
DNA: TGCGCCAGCAGCCAAGATACCCCGGCGGGGTACGATAATTCACCCCTCCACTTT

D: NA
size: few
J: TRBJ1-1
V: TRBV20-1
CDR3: CSARAYPDDLNTEAFF
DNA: TGCAGTGCTAGAGCCTACCCAGACGACCTGAACACTGAAGCTTTCTTT

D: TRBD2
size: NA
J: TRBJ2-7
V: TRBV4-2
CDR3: CASSQAMTSQNEQYF
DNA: TGTGCCAGCAGCCAAGCGATGACTAGCCAGAACGAGCAGTACTTC

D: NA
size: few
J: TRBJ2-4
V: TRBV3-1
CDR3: CASSPRGQAVAKNIQYF
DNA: TGTGCCAGCAGCCCGCGGGGGCAGGCCGTGGCCAAAAACATTCAGTACTTC

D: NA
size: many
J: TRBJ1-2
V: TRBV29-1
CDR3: CSVDGGGYTF
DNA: TGCAGCGTTGACGGGGGAGGCTACACCTTC

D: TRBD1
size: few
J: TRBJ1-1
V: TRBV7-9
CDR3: CASSDGQGATEAFF
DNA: TGTGCCAGCAGCGACGGACAGGGGGCTACTGAAGCTTTCTTT

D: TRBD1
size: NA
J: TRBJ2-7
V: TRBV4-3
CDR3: CASSRDRAGEQYF
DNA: TGCGCCAGCAGCAGGGACAGGGCCGGCGAGCAGTACTTC

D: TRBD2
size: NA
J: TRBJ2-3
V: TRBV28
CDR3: CASSFGGTSGRALPDTQYF
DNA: TGTGCCAGCAGTTTCGGCGGGACTAGCGGGAGGGCCCTGCCAGATACGCAGTATTTT

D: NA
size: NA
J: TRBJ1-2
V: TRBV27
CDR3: CASSLGGAAGYTF
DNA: TGTGCCAGCAGTTTGGGGGGGGCAGCTGGCTACACCTTC

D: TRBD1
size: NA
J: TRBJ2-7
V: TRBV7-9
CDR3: CASSVGQGIAYEQYF
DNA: TGTGCCAGCAGCGTGGGACAGGGGATAGCCTACGAGCAGTACTTC

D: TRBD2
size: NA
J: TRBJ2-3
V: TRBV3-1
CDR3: CASSQELFLAGDDTDTQYF
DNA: TGTGCCAGCAGCCAAGAACTGTTCCTAGCGGGGGACGACACAGATACGCAGTATTTT

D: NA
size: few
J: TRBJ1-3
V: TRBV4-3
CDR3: CASSQDREPLATIYF
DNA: TGCGCCAGCAGCCAAGATCGAGAACCTCTCGCCACCATATATTTT

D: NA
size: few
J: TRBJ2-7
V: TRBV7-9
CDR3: CASSSRRYEQYF
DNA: TGTGCCAGCAGCTCTCGCCGTTACGAGCAGTACTTC

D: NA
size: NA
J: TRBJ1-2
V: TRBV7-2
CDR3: CASSSLAGNYGYTF
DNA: TGTGCCAGCAGCTCCCTGGCGGGAAACTATGGCTACACCTTC

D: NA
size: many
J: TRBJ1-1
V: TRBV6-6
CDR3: CASNSLKQGMNTEAFF
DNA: TGTGCCAGCAATTCTCTCAAACAGGGTATGAACACTGAAGCTTTCTTT

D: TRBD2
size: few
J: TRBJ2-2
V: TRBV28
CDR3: CASSPWTSGNTGELFF
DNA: TGTGCCAGCAGTCCCTGGACTAGCGGGAACACCGGGGAGCTGTTTTTT

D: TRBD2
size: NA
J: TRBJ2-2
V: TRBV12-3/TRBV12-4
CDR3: CASLGLVNGELFF
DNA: TGTGCCAGCTTGGGACTAGTCAACGGGGAGCTGTTTTTT

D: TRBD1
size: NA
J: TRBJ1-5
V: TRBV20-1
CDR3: CSANRQGQPQHF
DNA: TGCAGTGCTAACCGACAGGGCCAGCCCCAGCATTTT

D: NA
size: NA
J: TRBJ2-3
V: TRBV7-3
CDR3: CASSPRERTDTQYF
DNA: TGTGCCAGCAGTCCGAGGGAGCGAACAGATACGCAGTATTTT

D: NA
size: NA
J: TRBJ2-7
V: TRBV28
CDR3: CASSSPIGGSTYEQYF
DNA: TGTGCCAGCAGTTCTCCTATAGGGGGATCCACCTACGAGCAGTACTTC

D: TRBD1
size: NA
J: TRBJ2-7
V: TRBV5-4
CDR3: CASSDGTGDYYEQYF
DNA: TGTGCCAGCAGCGACGGGACAGGGGACTACTACGAGCAGTACTTC

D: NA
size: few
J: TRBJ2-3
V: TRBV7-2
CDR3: CASSLITTSDTQYF
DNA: TGTGCCAGCAGCTTGATTACGACCTCAGATACGCAGTATTTT

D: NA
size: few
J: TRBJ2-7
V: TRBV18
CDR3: CASSESPGDNDEQYF
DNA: TGTGCCAGCTCTGAATCGCCAGGGGACAACGACGAGCAGTACTTC

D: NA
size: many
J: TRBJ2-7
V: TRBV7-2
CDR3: CASSRTSYEQYF
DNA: TGTGCCAGCAGCCGGACCTCCTACGAGCAGTACTTC

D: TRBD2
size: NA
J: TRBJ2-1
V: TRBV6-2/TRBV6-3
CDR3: CASILRPIFSGGAWDEQFF
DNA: TGTGCCAGCATCCTACGACCCATCTTTAGCGGGGGGGCCTGGGATGAGCAGTTCTTC

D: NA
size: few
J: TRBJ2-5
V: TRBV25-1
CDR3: CASSDIYRVDRETQYF
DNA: TGTGCCAGCAGTGACATCTACAGGGTTGATCGGGAGACCCAGTACTTC

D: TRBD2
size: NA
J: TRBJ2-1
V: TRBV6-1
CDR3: CASSEARAGGRYNEQFF
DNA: TGTGCCAGCAGTGAAGCGAGAGCGGGAGGGCGCTACAATGAGCAGTTCTTC

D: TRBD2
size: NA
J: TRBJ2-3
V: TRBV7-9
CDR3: CASSLGLAGAEDFTDTQYF
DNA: TGTGCCAGCAGCTTAGGACTAGCGGGGGCCGAAGACTTCACAGATACGCAGTATTTT

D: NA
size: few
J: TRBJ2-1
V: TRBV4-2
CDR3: CASSPAGDQGNEQFF
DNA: TGTGCCAGCAGCCCGGCGGGGGACCAGGGGAATGAGCAGTTCTTC

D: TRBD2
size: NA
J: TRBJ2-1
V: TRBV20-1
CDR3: CSARDIAGLSEQFF
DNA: TGCAGTGCTAGAGACATAGCGGGCCTCAGTGAGCAGTTCTTC

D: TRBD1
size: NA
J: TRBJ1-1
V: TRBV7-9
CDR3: CASSVTGGPNTEAFF
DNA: TGTGCCAGCAGCGTGACAGGGGGCCCTAACACTGAAGCTTTCTTT

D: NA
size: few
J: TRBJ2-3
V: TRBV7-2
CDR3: CASSLASYSTDTQYF
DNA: TGTGCCAGCAGCTTAGCATCATATAGCACAGATACGCAGTATTTT

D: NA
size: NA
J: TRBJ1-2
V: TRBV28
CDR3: CASSLFPREHGYTF
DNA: TGTGCCAGCAGTTTATTCCCCAGGGAGCATGGCTACACCTTC

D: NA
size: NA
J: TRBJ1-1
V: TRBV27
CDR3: CASSSGAAMNTEAFF
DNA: TGTGCCAGCAGTTCAGGGGCGGCTATGAACACTGAAGCTTTCTTT

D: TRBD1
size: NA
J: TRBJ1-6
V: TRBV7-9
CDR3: CASSRGQGVRNSPLHF
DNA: TGTGCCAGCAGCCGGGGACAGGGAGTAAGAAATTCACCCCTCCACTTT

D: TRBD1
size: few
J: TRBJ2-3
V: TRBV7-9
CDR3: CASSLVGTGPYF
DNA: TGTGCCAGCAGCTTAGTTGGGACAGGCCCGTATTTT

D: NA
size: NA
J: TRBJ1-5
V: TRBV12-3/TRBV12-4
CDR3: CASSLFRTDNQPQHF
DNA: TGTGCCAGCAGTTTATTTAGGACCGATAATCAGCCCCAGCATTTT

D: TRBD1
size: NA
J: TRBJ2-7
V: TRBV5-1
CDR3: CASSLQISGTGPGEQYF
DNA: TGCGCCAGCAGCTTGCAGATCTCCGGGACAGGACCAGGCGAGCAGTACTTC

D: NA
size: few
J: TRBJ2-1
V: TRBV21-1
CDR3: CAIGLAGTHEQFF
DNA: TGTGCAATCGGGCTAGCGGGAACCCATGAGCAGTTCTTC

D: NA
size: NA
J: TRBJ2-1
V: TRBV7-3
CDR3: CASSLDSAYPQFF
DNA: TGTGCCAGCAGCTTAGACTCAGCTTACCCTCAGTTCTTC

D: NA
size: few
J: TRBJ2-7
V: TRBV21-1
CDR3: CASSAPAVVYEQYF
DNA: TGTGCCAGCAGCGCCCCGGCTGTCGTCTACGAGCAGTACTTC

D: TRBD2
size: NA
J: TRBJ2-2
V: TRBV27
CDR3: CASSFLISGGWGTGELFF
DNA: TGTGCCAGCAGTTTCCTGATTAGCGGGGGGTGGGGCACCGGGGAGCTGTTTTTT

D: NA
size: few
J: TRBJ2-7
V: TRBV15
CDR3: CATSSGSYSYEQYF
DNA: TGTGCCACCAGCAGTGGGTCCTACTCCTACGAGCAGTACTTC

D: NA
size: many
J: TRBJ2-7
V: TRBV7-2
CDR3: CASSFSRGVPSYEQYF
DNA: TGTGCCAGCAGCTTCTCCCGGGGCGTCCCCTCCTACGAGCAGTACTTC

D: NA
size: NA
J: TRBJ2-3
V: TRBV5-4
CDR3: CASSLGGITDTQYF
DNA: TGTGCCAGCAGCTTAGGGGGGATCACAGATACGCAGTATTTT

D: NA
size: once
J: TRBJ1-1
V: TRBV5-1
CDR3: CASSFSGIGTEAFF
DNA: TGCGCCAGCAGCTTCTCAGGGATCGGCACTGAAGCTTTCTTT

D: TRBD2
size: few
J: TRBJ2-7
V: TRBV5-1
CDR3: CASTRTSQSEQYF
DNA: TGCGCCAGCACCAGGACTAGTCAGAGCGAGCAGTACTTC

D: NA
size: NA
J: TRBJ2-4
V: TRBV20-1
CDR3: CSAREDVLAKNIQYF
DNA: TGCAGTGCTAGAGAAGATGTCCTAGCCAAAAACATTCAGTACTTC

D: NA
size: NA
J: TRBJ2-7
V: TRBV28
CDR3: CASSLLWEQYF
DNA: TGTGCCAGCAGTTTACTTTGGGAGCAGTACTTC

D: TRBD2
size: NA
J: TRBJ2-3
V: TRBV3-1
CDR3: CASSQKVAGPAYF
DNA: TGTGCCAGCAGCCAAAAAGTAGCGGGGCCCGCATATTTT

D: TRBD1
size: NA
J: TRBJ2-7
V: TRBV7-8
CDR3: CASSPQQGKDIYEQYF
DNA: TGTGCCAGCAGCCCCCAACAGGGGAAGGATATCTACGAGCAGTACTTC

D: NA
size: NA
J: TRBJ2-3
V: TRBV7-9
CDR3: CASSPPASDTQYF
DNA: TGTGCCAGCAGCCCTCCGGCGTCAGATACGCAGTATTTT

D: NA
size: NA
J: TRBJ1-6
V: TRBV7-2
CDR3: CASSSTGNSLLHF
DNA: TGTGCCAGCAGCTCCACAGGGAATTCACTCCTCCACTTT

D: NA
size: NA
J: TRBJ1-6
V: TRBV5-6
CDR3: CASSLGESSYNSPLHF
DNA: TGTGCCAGCAGCTTGGGGGAGAGCTCCTATAATTCACCCCTCCACTTT

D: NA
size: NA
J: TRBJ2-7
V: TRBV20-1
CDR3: CSATVLARSYEQYF
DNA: TGCAGTGCTACTGTTCTAGCGAGGTCCTACGAGCAGTACTTC

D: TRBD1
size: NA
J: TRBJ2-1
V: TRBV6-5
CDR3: CAIWDRVYNEQFF
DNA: TGTGCAATTTGGGACAGGGTCTACAATGAGCAGTTCTTC

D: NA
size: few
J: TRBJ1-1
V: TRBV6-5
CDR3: CASSYRTGLGSFF
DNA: TGTGCCAGCAGTTACCGGACGGGATTAGGGTCTTTCTTT

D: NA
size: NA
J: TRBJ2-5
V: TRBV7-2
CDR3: CASSLAWQGGPQYF
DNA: TGTGCCAGCAGCTTAGCTTGGCAGGGGGGGCCCCAGTACTTC